Detailed here is one T cell receptor (beta chain). Its antigen is still unknown. It has no much larger one-base neighbor in the sample; base qualities were not kept. The data are from a study of cytomegalovirus exposure and HLA in healthy donors (dated by TCRdb to 2016 to 2017). About the study as a whole: According to an earlier analysis of 587 of the donors, some 180 million T cells yielded roughly 100 million unique TCR beta sequences and approximately 300 Gb of sequence data. About 280 gigabases of sequencing data and around 85 million unique TCR sequences made up an early release that covered 500 to 700 HLA-typed donors. Of the roughly 400 genotyped donors, 65% to 90% fell in the genetic ancestry cluster associated with self-reported Caucasian donors. The study aimed to test whether cataloging public T cell receptors could reveal signatures of past pathogen exposure. Using immunosequencing, the study profiled T cell repertoires from approximately 700 subjects and related those repertoires to cytomegalovirus serostatus. Along with the approximately 700-subject first cohort, a separate validation cohort of over a hundred different subjects was used. To predict cytomegalovirus infection status, the study combined high-throughput TCR immunosequencing, statistical association of individual TCRs with disease status, and machine learning. A later analysis re-analyzed previously published TCR beta repertoires from approximately 700 donors and added high-resolution HLA genotyping to study TCR occurrence patterns. The later analysis used no new phenotypic data to find candidate immune exposures, relying instead on TCR beta sequences and their occurrence across donors. An earlier analysis of roughly 580 of the donors used high-throughput TCR beta sequencing to judge whether each TCR beta V gene segment behaved as functional or pseudogenic. Donor age, sex, ethnicity and CMV serostatus were collected together with the repertoire data. A later genetic analysis used genome-wide SNP genotypes for about 65% of the roughly 700 donors, treating that subset as a discovery cohort. Every repertoire in the discovery cohort had been generated on one and the same sequencing platform. Class I and class II HLA loci were covered by the typing at four-digit resolution. The number of typed donors differed by locus: 629-630 for A, B, C, DRB1 and DQB1; about 520 for DQA1; 606 for DPA1; and around 470 for DPB1. Because of strong linkage in the cohort, five DR-DQ haplotypes were treated as single units for association and clustering. Across approximately 420 genotyped donors of the cohort, an average of about 200,000 unique TCR beta nucleotide sequences per donor were sequenced, and 15% to 20% of those sequences were non-productive.

What the authors observed across the whole study: A group of highly shared sequence variants was considered likely to be a technical artifact of the sequencing pipeline. The classifier was reported to diagnose cytomegalovirus status with high specificity and sensitivity in both the original and validation cohorts. According to a later genetic analysis, donors in an Asian-associated ancestry cluster had fewer N-insertions in productive TCRs than the approximately 700-donor mean. The earlier analysis of 587 of the donors excluded 15 to 20 rarely observed V segments, including chromosome 9 orphons, because counts were too low. Because the 87-base-pair reads could not distinguish some IMGT-functional V segments, including TRBV6-2 and TRBV6-3, those segments were excluded. Broadly in line with IMGT annotations, most TCR beta V segments showed up in productive rearrangements about 87% or about 30% of the time in an earlier analysis of a few hundred of the donors. The only immune exposure information available for the cohort was CMV serostatus. Most TCR sequences were seen in very few donors, while some public TCRs were found in many individuals. A further reported finding was that TCR beta sequences accurately predicted the HLA-A and HLA-B alleles for most subjects in the first cohort. Sequencing depth was assumed to be roughly uniform across donors in the presence/absence analyses, though that assumption may not hold. The study gave a list of around 170 TCR beta chains associated with cytomegalovirus. In a later analysis, several top co-occurrence clusters were reported to appear linked to parvovirus B19, influenza, CMV and Epstein-Barr virus. A later analysis associated 17,000 or so TCR beta sequences with specific HLA alleles at a false discovery rate of 0.05. Linkage disequilibrium might explain the correlated functional status among segregating V segments, but an unknown experimental factor could not be ruled out. An association between a missense DCLRE1C variant and V-gene and J-gene trimming of TCR beta chains was found in a later genetic analysis and replicated in an independent cohort. According to a later analysis, most CMV-associated TCR beta chains appeared to be HLA-restricted, and the HLA associations seemed to be driven largely by CMV exposure. A later analysis found that HLA-associated TCR beta chains were more clonally expanded and had lower generation probabilities than equally common non-associated chains. Because HLA typing was missing for some donors at each locus, association tests included only the typed subset. The cohort was sequenced for TCR beta chains only, and without alpha or paired-chain data the features that could be detected were limited. A few of the identified cytomegalovirus-associated TCR beta chains were confirmed in vitro to be specific for cytomegalovirus antigens. A later analysis found that TCR association rates varied across HLA loci, with DRB1 alleles showing the most associated TCRs and HLA-C alleles the fewest. Strong co-occurrence of HLA alleles, especially DR and DQ, made assigning TCR associations to individual alleles difficult. The authors suggested that the approach could potentially be extended to other disease states and immunological phenotypes.

Receptor amplification or capture employed the immunoSEQ multiplex PCR assay. For the multiplex PCR, a mixture combining 60 forward primers for TCR Vbeta segments and 13 reverse primers for TCR Jbeta segments was used. The CDR3 region of rearranged TCR beta genes was amplified from genomic DNA with a multiplex PCR assay. Amplified TCR beta libraries were sequenced as 87-base-pair reads on the Illumina HiSeq System. The authors processed their data as follows. In a later analysis, some 80 million unique TCR beta chains were counted across the approximately 670 repertoires, and roughly 10 million of these chains were shared by at least two donors. Raw reads were error-corrected and collapsed into unique sequences by a nearest-neighbor algorithm in which closely related sequences were merged to remove PCR and sequencing errors. Alignment of CDR3 sequences to IMGT reference sequences was used to assign V, D and J gene segments. Each retained sequence needed at least a six-nucleotide match to both a V gene segment and a J gene segment. Rearrangements were classified as productive when the CDR3 lacked stop codons and remained in frame with V and J, and all other rearrangements were classified as non-productive. Following IMGT convention, CDR3 was defined as the stretch from the second conserved V-encoded cysteine to the conserved J-encoded phenylalanine. In an earlier analysis of 500 to 650 of the donors, sequences lacking an unambiguous match to a single V gene segment were excluded. An earlier analysis of around 600 of the donors classified V segments as functional when productive rearrangements were above 56.7% and as segregating when the standard deviation between donors was above 5%. A statistical classification framework was developed to diagnose cytomegalovirus status using the catalog of TCR beta chain sequences. V and J gene assignment, in a later analysis, came from comparing TCR nucleotide sequences with IMGT/GENE-DB human TR gene sequences. A later analysis assigned CDR3 sequences and most-parsimonious VDJ recombination scenarios with the TCRdist pipeline. In a later analysis, every TCR beta chain was defined by the combination of its CDR3 amino acid sequence and its V-gene family, and reads without a unique V-gene family were dropped. To address suspected cross-contamination and a sequencing artifact, a later analysis removed 592 highly shared, low-generation-probability nucleotide sequences. In a later analysis, a clonal expansion index was calculated for each public chain from normalized within-repertoire ranks of inferred template counts. In a later analysis, generation probabilities were computed with a VDJ recombination model fitted to out-of-frame rearrangements, and the resulting probabilities were checked against IGoR. In a later analysis, TCR-TCR, TCR-HLA and TCR-CMV co-occurrence was scored with hypergeometric tests, and a repertoire-size bias correction was applied to TCR pairs. False discovery rates were estimated in a later analysis by permuting HLA or CMV assignments 20 times. A later analysis grouped co-occurring TCRs with DBSCAN, adding TCRdist sequence similarity when clustering within HLA-allele-positive subsets. Repertoires with fewer than 30,000 or more than 120,000 public chains were left out of co-occurrence clustering, as were about 5 repertoires with anomalous nucleotide sharing. TCRdb holds this immuneACCESS table with in-frame rearrangements only. Some clones are missing; in checked studies, unresolved V genes explain under half, and the rest has no known cause. The DNA was the basis for D and trimming; V, J and clone size are from that table. The sample data list about 140,000 clones, and more than 75% of these were observed just once. Around 14% of the sample lies in the top ten.

The germline V gene (reference sequence) supplies CDR1 LNHDA and CDR2 SQIVND. V sheds 7 bases and J sheds 0 bases, leaving 8 bases between their ends. The cysteine opens and the phenylalanine closes a CDR3 of 13 amino acids. The CDR3 DNA has 39 bases and is translated from base 1. The cohort consisted of fewer than 700 healthy bone marrow donors. At the time of sampling, all cohort members were nominally healthy, though unrecorded immune exposures were likely present. The donor tested CMV seronegative and was one of the 352 seronegative cohort members. A peripheral blood sample was provided by each donor, and peripheral blood mononuclear cells were used for TCR beta sequencing. Genomic DNA was extracted from the blood cell samples with the Qiagen DNeasy Blood Extraction Kit.

The sequence is built from TRBV19 and TRBJ2-3, with TRBD2 as a weak D call on 5 bases. Sequencing used PBMCs. The source is a woman between 35 and 50 years old in good health and CMV-seronegative. CDR3 protein: CASTSGSTDTQYF. The nucleotides read TGTGCCAGTACCAGCGGAAGCACAGATACGCAGTATTTT.